The 25 T cell receptor beta chains below all came from one sample that was sequenced in a study of cytomegalovirus exposure and HLA in healthy donors. The PCR contained 60 Vbeta and 13 Jbeta primers. TCRdb keeps only in-frame clones here, not all; method: immunoSEQ multiplex PCR. The table lists some 110,000 clones, around 80% of them singletons. Material for sequencing was PBMCs. The receptor source for this set is a woman aged 25 to 39 in good health and CMV-seronegative.

This clone was detected a few times. V usage is TRBV6-1 and J usage is TRBJ2-6; D is undetermined. The CDR3 sequence is 15 residues long. Trimming stripped 2 bases from V and 2 bases from J, with 7 bases between. CDR1 is MNHNS, CDR2 SASEGT, per germline. The CDR3 spells CASSEWSAGANVLTF. In DNA form, the CDR3 reads TGTGCCAGCAGTGAATGGTCGGCTGGGGCCAACGTCCTGACTTTC.

This rearrangement joins TRBV9 to TRBJ2-7; TRBD1 is a possible D gene (6 bases). The germline CDR1 and CDR2 sequences are SGDLS and YYNGEE. V shed 0 bases and J shed 2 bases, with 12 bases lying between them. The CDR3 totals 15 residues. CDR3 amino acids: CASSVVPGDTYEQYF. The CDR3 nucleotides read TGTGCCAGCAGCGTAGTTCCAGGGGACACCTACGAGCAGTACTTC.

CDR3 nucleotide sequence: TGTGCCAGCAGTGAAGCAGGGGGTATAGCTAACTATGGCTACACCTTC. Amino acids: CASSEAGGIANYGYTF. This chain connects TRBV2 to TRBJ1-2, with a weak D call TRBD1 (6 bases). Deletions cut 0 bases from V and 0 bases from J, with 11 bases between. Germline CDR1 is SNHLY and CDR2 is FYNNEI. The CDR3 is 16 amino acids.

The rearrangement links TRBV2 to TRBJ2-7, with a possible D match to TRBD1 (6 bases). The germline V gene has CDR1 SNHLY and CDR2 FYNNEI. The CDR3 is 14 residues long. The V end lost 3 bases, the J end lost 0 bases, and 9 bases lay between the germline ends. CDR3 coding DNA: TGTGCCAGCAGTGAGGGGGCCATCTCCTACGAGCAGTACTTC. This sequence encodes CASSEGAISYEQYF.

The V gene is TRBV5-1, the J gene TRBJ1-3; D is possibly TRBD1 (5 bases). This CDR3 is built from 14 residues. Trimming took off 4 bases at V and 4 bases at J, with 12 bases between the two ends. Germline V gene sequence: CDR1 SGHRS, CDR2 YFSETQ. CDR3 nucleotide sequence: TGCGCCAGCAGCCCCCCAGGGAACGGAAACACCATATATTTT. It translates to CASSPPGNGNTIYF.

The rearrangement joins TRBV7-3 to TRBJ2-1, with 10 bases that match TRBD2. V dropped 4 bases and J dropped 9; count of bases not matched to a gene: 12. Germline V lookup: CDR1 SGHTA, CDR2 FQGTGA. The CDR3 totals 16 residues. For the CDR3, the DNA is TGTGCCAGCAGCTCGATACCAGCGGGGGGGCCCGGTGAGCAGTTCTTC. Protein sequence: CASSSIPAGGPGEQFF.

This chain joins TRBV19 and TRBJ2-5, with D perhaps TRBD2 (5 bases). V was pared by 3 bases and J by 11 bases, with 13 bases between. Germline V CDR1 and CDR2: LNHDA, SQIVND (reference sequence). This CDR3 is built from 12 residues. The CDR3 reads CASSIRLGKQYF. CDR3 DNA sequence: TGTGCCAGTAGTATCCGTCTCGGGAAGCAGTACTTC.

This clone was recorded once. The rearrangement uses TRBV5-1 and TRBJ2-5; unclear D gene. The CDR3 has 14 amino acids. CDR1 and CDR2 (germline): SGHRS, YFSETQ. Trimming left V 4 bases short and J 5 bases short, with 15 bases between. The CDR3 DNA reads as TGCGCCAGCAGCCCCGGTCGGTCAATGGAGACCCAGTACTTC. It yields the protein CASSPGRSMETQYF.

The chain has TRBV5-4 and TRBJ2-5; 8 bases fit TRBD2. TRBJ2-7 matches the DNA end more closely, so the J call is doubtful. CDR1 is SGHNT and CDR2 is YYREEE in the germline V gene (reference sequence). This CDR3 is 14 amino acids long. The chain's CDR3 is CASSLGLAQNEQYF. DNA for the CDR3: TGTGCCAGCAGCTTGGGACTAGCGCAGAACGAGCAGTACTTC.

This clone showed up just a few times. The chain is built from TRBV14 and TRBJ2-5; the match to TRBD2 covers 7 bases. V lost 2 bases, J lost 4 bases, and 7 bases stayed unmatched. CDR1 SGHDN and CDR2 FVKESK come from the germline V gene. The CDR3 sequence is 15 residues long. The CDR3 here is CASSQRGRAGETQYF. CDR3 nucleotide sequence: TGTGCCAGCAGCCAACGAGGGAGGGCAGGAGAGACCCAGTACTTC.

The genes are TRBV27 and TRBJ1-1; no firm D call. Germline V gives CDR1 MNHEY, CDR2 SMNVEV (reference sequence). The CDR3 consists of 14 residues. The V and J ends lost 3 bases and 5 bases respectively, with 13 bases between them. The CDR3 loop is CASSLKRAGTEAFF. The CDR3 nucleotides are TGTGCCAGCAGTTTGAAAAGGGCGGGGACTGAAGCTTTCTTT.

The chain employs TRBV29-1 and TRBJ1-3, with D possibly TRBD1 on 6 matching bases. The CDR3 totals 11 residues. Per the germline V gene, CDR1 is SQVTM and CDR2 is ANQGSEA. V was shortened by 3 bases and J by 8 bases, with 8 bases between the two germline ends. CDR3 residues: CSVDRGDTIYF. Written as DNA, the CDR3 is TGCAGCGTTGACAGGGGAGACACCATATATTTT.

The V and J genes are TRBV6-6 and TRBJ1-5; possibly TRBD1 for D (5 bases). Germline values: CDR1 MNHNY, CDR2 SVGAGI (reference sequence). V lost 7 bases and J lost 2, with 9 bases in between. The CDR3 runs 13 residues. CDR3 nucleotide sequence: TGTGCCAGCAATCTACAGGGCAATCAGCCCCAGCATTTT. This translates into CASNLQGNQPQHF.

The J gene is TRBJ2-5, the V gene TRBV10-3; 7 bases are shared with TRBD1. The CDR3 totals 14 residues. Germline loops: CDR1 ENHRY, CDR2 SYGVKD. The V segment lost 6 bases and the J segment 3 bases; nucleotides outside the gene matches: 7. CDR3 region: CAIRRTGAEETQYF. DNA of the CDR3: TGTGCCATCAGGCGAACAGGGGCCGAAGAGACCCAGTACTTC.

The sample holds a few counts of this clone. The chain couples TRBV19 to TRBJ1-2; no firm D call. Trimming cost V 3 bases and J 2 bases, with 19 bases left between them. Germline-derived CDR1 and CDR2 are LNHDA and SQIVND (reference sequence). This CDR3 comprises 17 residues. CDR3 sequence reads: CASSILPGGNPNYGYTF. CDR3 sequence (DNA): TGTGCCAGTAGTATTCTCCCTGGCGGGAATCCAAACTATGGCTACACCTTC.

This clone was found a few times. J is TRBJ2-7 and V is TRBV7-6, with D tentatively TRBD1 (5 bases). CDR1 SGHVS and CDR2 FNYEAQ come from the germline V gene. The CDR3 consists of 12 residues. Trimming took 3 bases from V and 7 from J, leaving 10 bases between them. As DNA, the CDR3 is TGTGCCAGCAGCTTCCCTGGGGCGGAGCAGTACTTC. Translating gives CASSFPGAEQYF.

V and J are TRBV11-3 and TRBJ2-1; possibly TRBD2 for D (6 bases). V was trimmed by 5 bases and J by 8 bases, leaving 16 bases between them. Germline CDR1 SGHNT, CDR2 YENEEA. The CDR3 covers 14 residues. The CDR3 region has the DNA TGTGCCAGCAGCCAAGGGACTGTGTGGTATGAGCAGTTCTTC. This sequence encodes CASSQGTVWYEQFF.

In its sample, this clone was seen a few times. The chain is built from TRBV5-1 and TRBJ2-1, with 9 positions matching TRBD1. Germline CDR1 SGHRS, CDR2 YFSETQ. After removal of 0 bases from V and 8 bases from J, the junction contained 3 bases not matched to a gene. The CDR3 spans 14 residues. In DNA, the CDR3 is TGCGCCAGCAGCTTGGGGACAGGGGTTCATGAGCAGTTCTTC. The encoded protein is CASSLGTGVHEQFF.

This chain uses TRBV30 with TRBJ2-2, with TRBD2 matching over 9 bases. The germline V gene encodes CDR1 GTSNPN and CDR2 SVGIG (reference sequence). The CDR3 totals 16 residues. The CDR3: CARGGASGAYTGELFF. In nucleotides, the CDR3 is TGTGCTCGTGGGGGGGCTAGCGGGGCTTACACCGGGGAGCTGTTTTTT.

The rearrangement joins TRBV21-1 to TRBJ2-7; TRBD2 was called by the table and not checked on the DNA. TRBV21-1 is tagged as a pseudogene. This CDR3 spans 15 amino acids. CDR3 nucleotides: TGTGCCAGCAGCAAAGAAGTCGCGAGCTCCTACGAGCAGTACTTC. It encodes CASSKEVASSYEQYF.

The chain joins TRBV11-3 to TRBJ2-3; D is possibly TRBD1 (5 bases). The V and J ends lost 0 bases and 5 bases respectively, with 15 bases between them. This CDR3 region has 16 residues. The germline CDR1 and CDR2 sequences are SGHNT and YENEEA. The CDR3 DNA is TGTGCCAGCAGCTTAGATGGGAAGGGCCAGGGAGATACGCAGTATTTT. Protein: CASSLDGKGQGDTQYF. The complete variable domain, with remaining parts taken from reference TRBV11-3 and TRBJ2-3, reads EAGVVQSPRYKIIEKKQPVAFWCNPISGHNTLYWYLQNLGQGPELLIRYENEEAVDDSQLPKDRFSAERLKGVDSTLKIQPAELGDSAVYLCASSLDGKGQGDTQYFGPGTRLTVL.

V and J are TRBV18 and TRBJ2-5; D is perhaps TRBD2 (6 bases). CDR3 length equals 15 residues. Between the trimmed V and J ends, which lost 2 bases and 1 base, there was a span of 11 bases. CDR1 and CDR2 (germline): KGHSH, LQKENI. The chain's CDR3 is CASSPGGNSQETQYF. CDR3 DNA sequence: TGTGCCAGCTCACCAGGGGGGAATTCCCAAGAGACCCAGTACTTC. Filled out from reference TRBV18 and TRBJ2-5, the complete variable domain reads NAGVMQNPRHLVRRRGQEARLRCSPMKGHSHVYWYRQLPEEGLKFMVYLQKENIIDESGMPKERFSAEFPKEGPSILRIQQVVRGDSAAYFCASSPGGNSQETQYFGPGTRLLVL.

The gene calls are TRBV30 and TRBJ1-2, with D possibly TRBD1 on 5 matching bases. CDR1 is GTSNPN, CDR2 SVGIG, per germline (reference sequence). V lost 2 bases to trimming and J lost 3 bases, with 13 bases between them. The CDR3 extends over 14 amino acids. CDR3 in amino acids: CAWSSQGRHYGYTF. The CDR3 DNA reads as TGTGCCTGGAGTTCTCAGGGTCGTCACTATGGCTACACCTTC.

In its sample, this clone was seen once. The genes are TRBV15 and TRBJ1-1; D is unclear. Germline lookup yields CDR1 LNHNV and CDR2 YYDKDF (reference sequence). The CDR3 runs 16 residues. Between the trimmed V and J ends, which lost 5 bases and 4 bases, there was a span of 20 bases. CDR3 residues: CATSPRRATTGTEAFF. CDR3 bases: TGTGCCACCAGCCCGAGGAGGGCCACCACGGGCACTGAAGCTTTCTTT.

CDR3 amino acids: CASSAGTSEWETQYF. The CDR3 bases are TGTGCCAGCAGCGCCGGGACTAGCGAGTGGGAGACCCAGTACTTC. The chain joins TRBV9 to TRBJ2-5, with TRBD2 identical over 10 bases. CDR1 is SGDLS and CDR2 is YYNGEE in the germline V gene. J lost 5 bases, V lost 3 bases, and 7 bases had no gene match. The CDR3 has 15 amino acids. Supplemented by reference TRBV9 and TRBJ2-5, the full variable domain reads DSGVTQTPKHLITATGQRVTLRCSPRSGDLSVYWYQQSLDQGLQFLIQYYNGEERAKGNILERFSAQQFPDLHSELNLSSLELGDSALYFCASSAGTSEWETQYFGPGTRLLVL.